These 26 T cell receptor beta chains were all obtained from the same sample, sequenced in a study of shared T cell receptors in the human thymus. TCRdb's table, derived via immunoSEQ multiplex PCR, lists solely in-frame clones and lacks some. The top ten clones hold about 0.013% of a sample with approximately 580,000 clones, about four fifths of them seen once. This sample was also put to use in a study of human thymus T cells.

What was sequenced was thymocytes. The source is a boy in the first two years of life with a congenital heart defect.

A few counts support this clone. The chain is built from TRBV7-6 and TRBJ2-7, with D perhaps TRBD1 (6 bases). Germline assignment: CDR1 SGHVS and CDR2 FNYEAQ. With 4 bases removed from V and 3 bases from J, the gap between germline ends came to 16 bases. The CDR3 is 15 residues long. The CDR3 sequence: CASSYGPDSRYEQYF. In DNA form, the CDR3 reads TGTGCCAGCAGCTACGGTCCGGACAGTCGCTACGAGCAGTACTTC.

The J gene is TRBJ2-7, the V gene TRBV4-3, with 8 bases that match TRBD2. This CDR3 is built from 16 residues. The germline gives CDR1 LGHNA, CDR2 YSLEER. Germline trimming cut 3 bases from V and 7 bases from J; bases unmatched to any gene: 14. CDR3 sequence reads: CASSQLQAGAPREQYF. In DNA, the CDR3 is TGCGCCAGCAGCCAGCTTCAAGCGGGAGCCCCGCGGGAGCAGTACTTC.

This rearrangement joins TRBV11-2 to TRBJ2-4, with D unresolved. V was cut by 2 bases and J by 7 bases, with 9 bases left in between. Germline assignment: CDR1 SGHAT and CDR2 FQNNGV. This CDR3 has 13 amino acids. The CDR3 sequence: CASSLLGRNIQYF. CDR3 bases: TGTGCCAGCAGCTTACTAGGTCGGAACATTCAGTACTTC. The complete variable domain, with remaining parts taken from reference TRBV11-2 and TRBJ2-4, reads EAGVAQSPRYKIIEKRQSVAFWCNPISGHATLYWYQQILGQGPKLLIQFQNNGVVDDSQLPKDRFSAERLKGVDSTLKIQPAKLEDSAVYLCASSLLGRNIQYFGAGTRLSVL.

The genes are TRBV5-6 and TRBJ2-2, with 7 bases fitting TRBD2. V lost 5 bases and J lost 0; bases outside the gene matches: 4. This CDR3 comprises 15 residues. The germline V gene encodes CDR1 SGHDT and CDR2 YYEEEE. The CDR3 protein is CASRYLAANTGELFF. CDR3 nucleotide sequence: TGTGCCAGCAGATACCTAGCGGCGAACACCGGGGAGCTGTTTTTT.

The table lists this clone with a few counts. This chain links TRBV4-3 with TRBJ2-7, with TRBD2 matching 11 bases. Germline-derived CDR1 and CDR2 are LGHNA and YSLEER. The CDR3 runs 18 residues. Trimming took 1 base from V and 2 from J; bases not matched to a gene: 10. CDR3 protein: CASSQAKVGTSGTYEQYF. DNA of the CDR3: TGCGCCAGCAGCCAAGCTAAGGTCGGGACTAGCGGTACCTACGAGCAGTACTTC.

The rearrangement uses TRBV30 and TRBJ1-5; tentative D call: TRBD1 (6 bases). V shed 2 bases and J shed 0 bases, with 14 bases lying between them. CDR1 is GTSNPN, CDR2 SVGIG, per germline (reference sequence). The length of the CDR3 is 16 residues. The CDR3 loop reads CAWSRQGSYSNQPQHF. CDR3 DNA: TGTGCCTGGAGTCGGCAGGGGTCTTATAGCAATCAGCCCCAGCATTTT.

CDR3 amino acids: CASSLFSREGYNEQFF. CDR3 in DNA: TGTGCCAGCAGCTTATTTTCGCGGGAGGGATACAATGAGCAGTTCTTC. The V gene is TRBV7-3, the J gene TRBJ2-1; 9 bases are a match to TRBD2. Germline loops: CDR1 SGHTA, CDR2 FQGTGA. The CDR3 loop spans 16 amino acids. V lost 2 bases and J lost 4; bases outside the gene matches: 6.

This clone was recorded only once. The chain has TRBV4-2 and TRBJ2-1; 13 nucleotides match TRBD2. Unmatched junction bases numbered 9, after V lost 0 bases and J lost 4 bases. This CDR3 contains 19 residues. Per germline, CDR1 LGHNA and CDR2 YNFKEQ. The chain's CDR3 is CASSQDGLAGEAGYNEQFF. The CDR3, as DNA: TGTGCCAGCAGCCAAGACGGACTAGCGGGAGAGGCTGGGTACAATGAGCAGTTCTTC.

This rearrangement joins TRBV15 to TRBJ2-4; D perhaps matches TRBD2 (5 bases). Trimming took off 5 bases at V and 6 bases at J, with 14 bases between the two ends. Germline V gene data show CDR1 as LNHNV and CDR2 as YYDKDF (reference sequence). The CDR3 extends over 14 amino acids. The chain's CDR3 is CATSDPRDRNIQYF. CDR3 DNA: TGTGCCACCAGCGACCCTCGGGATCGAAACATTCAGTACTTC.

The J gene is TRBJ2-7, the V gene TRBV25-1; D may be TRBD1 (5 bases). Trimming left V 5 bases short and J 5 bases short, with 13 bases between. CDR1 is MGHDK and CDR2 is SYGVNS in the germline V gene. The CDR3 runs to 13 residues. The CDR3 sequence is CASSWGQAHEQYF. The DNA for the CDR3 is TGTGCCAGCAGTTGGGGCCAAGCCCACGAGCAGTACTTC.

The chain employs TRBV28 and TRBJ2-3; possibly TRBD2 for D (5 bases). Germline CDR1 and CDR2: MDHEN and SYDVKM. The CDR3 contains 15 residues. The ends were cut back, 10 bases at V and 4 bases at J, with 21 bases in the middle. CDR3 nucleotide sequence: TGTGCCACCAGCCACCAGAGGGATATCGCAGATACGCAGTATTTT. Translation: CATSHQRDIADTQYF.

The chain combines TRBV27 with TRBJ2-7; TRBD1 agrees at 8 bases. Per the germline V gene, CDR1 is MNHEY and CDR2 is SMNVEV (reference sequence). CDR3 size: 18 residues. V lost 3 bases to trimming and J lost 4 bases; unmatched junction nucleotides: 17. CDR3 in amino acids: CASSLRDRGQTAAYEQYF. CDR3 DNA sequence: TGTGCCAGCAGTTTGAGAGACAGGGGCCAAACGGCGGCTTACGAGCAGTACTTC.

This chain connects TRBV7-8 to TRBJ2-5; TRBD2 aligns across 12 bases. The CDR3 extends over 16 amino acids. Germline-derived CDR1 and CDR2 are SGHVS and FQNEAQ. Trimming at V came to 1 base and at J to 5 bases, leaving 5 bases not matched to a gene. This CDR3 is CASSLVLAGGPETQYF. The CDR3 DNA reads as TGTGCCAGCAGCTTAGTTCTAGCGGGAGGGCCCGAGACCCAGTACTTC.

V and J are TRBV4-2 and TRBJ2-7; no clear D. The CDR3 extends over 16 amino acids. V lost 2 bases to trimming and J lost 1 base, with 15 bases between them. Germline V gives CDR1 LGHNA, CDR2 YNFKEQ. CDR3 residues: CASSQMPGPPSYEQYF. CDR3 bases: TGTGCCAGCAGCCAAATGCCGGGTCCCCCTTCCTACGAGCAGTACTTC.

In DNA form, the CDR3 reads TGTGCCAGCAGCCGCGGGACTAGCGGGACTCTTTACGAGCAGTACTTC. This gives the protein CASSRGTSGTLYEQYF. The chain uses TRBV7-9 and TRBJ2-7, with TRBD2 matching over 13 bases. Germline CDR1 is SEHNR and CDR2 is FQNEAQ (reference sequence). The J segment lost 4 bases and the V segment lost 5 bases, leaving 8 bases of the junction unmatched. The CDR3 covers 16 residues.

The chain recombines TRBV10-3 with TRBJ1-1; D is uncertain. CDR1 is ENHRY, CDR2 SYGVKD, per germline. With 3 bases removed from V and 7 bases from J, the gap between germline ends came to 12 bases. The CDR3 extends over 13 amino acids. This CDR3 is CAISDLGRFEAFF. The CDR3 DNA is TGTGCCATCAGTGATCTGGGCCGATTTGAAGCTTTCTTT.

The chain has TRBV7-2 and TRBJ2-1; 9 positions match TRBD2. Germline V gene data show CDR1 as SGHTA and CDR2 as FQGNSA. CDR3 size: 14 residues. With V trimmed by 3 bases and J by 6 bases, 3 bases remained unmatched. CDR3 nucleotide sequence: TGTGCCAGCAGCTTTGGACTAGCGATCAATGAGCAGTTCTTC. Residues: CASSFGLAINEQFF.

This chain connects TRBV5-3 to TRBJ1-1, with D perhaps matching TRBD1 (5 bases). TRBV5-3 is an ORF for which the function is uncertain. Trimming cost V 4 bases and J 1 base, with 20 bases left between them. The CDR3 spans 17 residues. The CDR3 sequence is CARSSDAGKGTNTEAFF. CDR3 coding DNA: TGTGCCAGAAGCAGTGACGCAGGGAAAGGCACGAACACTGAAGCTTTCTTT.

This chain uses TRBV19 with TRBJ2-2; TRBD2 agrees at 9 bases. V lost 2 bases to trimming and J lost 0 bases; unmatched junction nucleotides: 4. This CDR3 region has 17 residues. Germline V lookup: CDR1 LNHDA, CDR2 SQIVND (reference sequence). CDR3 in amino acids: CASSIRLAGTNTGELFF. The DNA for the CDR3 is TGTGCCAGTAGTATACGGCTAGCGGGAACGAACACCGGGGAGCTGTTTTTT.

CDR3 amino acids: CASSLGTPNTGELFF. The CDR3 DNA reads TGTGCCAGCAGCCTAGGGACACCGAACACCGGGGAGCTGTTTTTT. The chain employs TRBV14 and TRBJ2-2, with D perhaps TRBD1 (6 bases). Germline-derived CDR1 and CDR2 are SGHDN and FVKESK. V lost 4 bases to trimming and J lost 0 bases, with 9 bases between them. This CDR3 is 15 amino acids long. Based on the CDR3 plus reference TRBV14 and TRBJ2-2, the full variable domain is EAGVTQFPSHSVIEKGQTVTLRCDPISGHDNLYWYRRVMGKEIKFLLHFVKESKQDESGMPNNRFLAERTGGTYSTLKVQPAELEDSGVYFCASSLGTPNTGELFFGEGSRLTVL.

The count of this clone is one. The chain uses TRBV6-5 and TRBJ2-7, with D perhaps TRBD2 (5 bases). V was clipped by 3 bases and J by 0 bases, with 12 bases between them. CDR1 and CDR2 from the germline V gene are MNHEY and SVGAGI. CDR3 size: 15 residues. The CDR3 protein is CASSYLLGASYEQYF. DNA of the CDR3: TGTGCCAGCAGTTATTTGCTGGGAGCCTCCTACGAGCAGTACTTC.

The V call is TRBV27, the J call TRBJ2-7; 7 bases are a match to TRBD1. The CDR3 length is 15 residues. Germline trimming cut 4 bases from V and 4 bases from J; bases unmatched to any gene: 10. Germline CDR1 and CDR2: MNHEY and SMNVEV (reference sequence). The DNA for the CDR3 is TGTGCCAGCAGTTCCAGGGACAGAGGTGGATACGAGCAGTACTTC. Residues: CASSSRDRGGYEQYF.

The genes are TRBV10-3 and TRBJ2-1, with TRBD2 identical over 8 bases. Germline V CDR1 and CDR2: ENHRY, SYGVKD. The CDR3 has 15 amino acids. Trimming at V came to 3 bases and at J to 1 base, leaving 2 bases not matched to a gene. CDR3 region: CAISDGGRSYNEQFF. CDR3 nucleotide sequence: TGTGCCATCAGTGACGGCGGGAGGTCCTACAATGAGCAGTTCTTC.

The J gene is TRBJ2-1, the V gene TRBV25-1; the match to TRBD2 covers 11 bases. The CDR3 runs to 17 residues. Losses at the gene ends were 5 bases for V and 3 bases for J; bases not matched to a gene: 9. Looked up from germline, CDR1 is MGHDK and CDR2 is SYGVNS. CDR3 loop: CASSSGTSGKYYNEQFF. Written as DNA, the CDR3 is TGTGCCAGCAGTTCCGGGACTAGCGGAAAATACTACAATGAGCAGTTCTTC.

This clone was detected only once. The chain recombines TRBV4-1 with TRBJ1-5; D gene ambiguous. Trimming took off 4 bases at V and 6 bases at J, with 19 bases between the two ends. The CDR3 is 16 amino acids. Germline V gene sequence: CDR1 MGHRA, CDR2 YSYEKL. CDR3: CASSPGVLALGQPQHF. CDR3 bases: TGCGCCAGCAGCCCCGGGGTACTGGCCCTCGGTCAGCCCCAGCATTTT.

This clone was recorded a few times. V usage is TRBV2 and J usage is TRBJ1-3, with 8 bases matching TRBD1. Germline values: CDR1 SNHLY, CDR2 FYNNEI. V shed 6 bases and J 3 bases; nucleotides not matched to a gene: 4. This CDR3 is built from 14 residues. CDR3 loop: CASSVQGDGNTIYF. The CDR3 coding sequence is TGTGCCAGCAGCGTACAGGGGGATGGAAACACCATATATTTT.